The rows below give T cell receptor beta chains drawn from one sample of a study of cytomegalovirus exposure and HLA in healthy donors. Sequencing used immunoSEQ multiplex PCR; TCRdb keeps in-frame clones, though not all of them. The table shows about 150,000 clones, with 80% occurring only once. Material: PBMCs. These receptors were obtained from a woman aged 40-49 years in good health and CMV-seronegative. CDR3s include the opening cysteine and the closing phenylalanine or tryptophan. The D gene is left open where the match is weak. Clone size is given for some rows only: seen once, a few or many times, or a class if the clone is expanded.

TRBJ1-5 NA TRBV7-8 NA TGTGCCAGCAGCTTAGTGGGGGGGTGGGGGGAGAGGGGCAATCAGCCCCAGCATTTT CASSLVGGWGERGNQPQHF
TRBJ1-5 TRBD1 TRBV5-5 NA TGTGCCAGCAGAAAGGGGGCAGGGAGCAATCAGCCCCAGCATTTT CASRKGAGSNQPQHF
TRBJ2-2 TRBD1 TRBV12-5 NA TGTGCTAGCGGCCCCGAAACAGGGGGGATTTTCGTTTTGGGTGGGGAGCTGTTTTTT CASGPETGGIFVLGGELFF
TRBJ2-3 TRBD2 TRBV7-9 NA TGTGCCAGCAACAACAGACTAGCGGGCGCGAAGACGGTCGATACGCAGTATTTT CASNNRLAGAKTVDTQYF
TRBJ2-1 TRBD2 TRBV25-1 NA TGTGCCAGCAGTGAATGGGCTAGCGGGAGGGAAAATGAGCAGTTCTTC CASSEWASGRENEQFF
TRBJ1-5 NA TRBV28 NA TGTGCCAGCAGTTTATTTGGGATCAGGGGCTATGGCAATCAGCCCCAGCATTTT CASSLFGIRGYGNQPQHF
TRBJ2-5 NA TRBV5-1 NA TGCGCCAGCAGCGTGGTAGGCGGGCGAGAGACCCAGTACTTC CASSVVGGRETQYF
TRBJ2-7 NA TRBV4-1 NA TGCGCCAGCAGAGATGGGACTGGGGGTTCCTACGAGCAGTACTTC CASRDGTGGSYEQYF
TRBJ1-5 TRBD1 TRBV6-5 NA TGTGCCAGCAGTGCGTACAGGGGGCTTTATCAGCCCCAGCATTTT CASSAYRGLYQPQHF
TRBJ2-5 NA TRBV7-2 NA TGTGCCAGCAGCCCCCGGACGGGACAAGAGACCCAGTACTTC CASSPRTGQETQYF
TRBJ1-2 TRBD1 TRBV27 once TGTGCCAGCAGTTTTTTGGACAGGGGCCGTGGCTACACCTTC CASSFLDRGRGYTF
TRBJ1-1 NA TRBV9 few TGTGCCAGCAGCCCCCTCCAGGGTATGAACACTGAAGCTTTCTTT CASSPLQGMNTEAFF
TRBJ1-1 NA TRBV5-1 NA TGCGCCAGCAGCCCGACAGAGATGAACACTGAAGCTTTCTTT CASSPTEMNTEAFF
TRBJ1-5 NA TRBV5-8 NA TGTGCCAGCAGCTCAATGGGGTGGGGCTCTCAGCCCCAGCATTTT CASSSMGWGSQPQHF
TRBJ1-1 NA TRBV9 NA TGTGCCAGCAGCGTAGGGACAAGACCAGGTAACACTGAAGCTTTCTTT CASSVGTRPGNTEAFF
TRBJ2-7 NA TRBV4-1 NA TGCGCCAGCAGCCAAGGGGGAGCTCACGAGCAGTACTTC CASSQGGAHEQYF
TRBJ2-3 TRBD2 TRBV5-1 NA TGCGCCAGCAGCTTGGGTGGGACTAGCGGGAGCACAGATACGCAGTATTTT CASSLGGTSGSTDTQYF
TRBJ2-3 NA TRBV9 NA TGTGCCAGCAGCAGCGGGTTGGGGCTTGGGTTCGCAGATACGCAGTATTTT CASSSGLGLGFADTQYF
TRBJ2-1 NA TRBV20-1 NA TGCAGTGGACCAGGGGGGAATGAGCAGTTCTTC CSGPGGNEQFF
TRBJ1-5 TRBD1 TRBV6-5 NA TGTGCCAGCAGTCCCGGGACAGGGTGGGGTCAGCCCCAGCATTTT CASSPGTGWGQPQHF
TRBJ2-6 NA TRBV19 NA TGTGCCACCCAGAGGGGGGGGAACTCTGGGGCCAACGTCCTGACTTTC CATQRGGNSGANVLTF
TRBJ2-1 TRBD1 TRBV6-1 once TGTGCCAGCAGTGAGACAGGGGCGGCCTACAATGAGCAGTTCTTC CASSETGAAYNEQFF
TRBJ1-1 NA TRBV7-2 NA TGTGCCAGCAGCGAAGACAGAAACACTGAAGCTTTCTTT CASSEDRNTEAFF
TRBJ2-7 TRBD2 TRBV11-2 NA TGTGCCAGCAGCCGCTCTAGCGGGGGCGCGATAGAATACGAGCAGTACTTC CASSRSSGGAIEYEQYF
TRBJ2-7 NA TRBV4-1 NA TGCGCCAGCAGCCAAGGATTCAGTTACGAGCAGTACTTC CASSQGFSYEQYF
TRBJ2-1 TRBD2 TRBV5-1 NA TGCGCCAGCAGCTTGGACGGGAGGCCTAATGAGCAGTTCTTC CASSLDGRPNEQFF
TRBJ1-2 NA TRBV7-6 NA TGTGCCAGCAGCCCGCCCGGGGGCTATGGCTACACCTTC CASSPPGGYGYTF
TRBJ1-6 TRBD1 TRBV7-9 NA TGTGCCAGCAGCTTAACGACAGGGGGTTCACCCCTCCACTTT CASSLTTGGSPLHF
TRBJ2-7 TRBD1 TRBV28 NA TGTGCCAGCAGTCCCGCAGGGGGCCTCTACGAGCAGTACTTC CASSPAGGLYEQYF
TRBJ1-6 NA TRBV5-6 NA TGTGCCAGCAGCCGGGTATACGGCAGCCCCCTCCACTTT CASSRVYGSPLHF
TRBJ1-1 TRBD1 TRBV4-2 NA TGTGCCAGCAGCCAAGATTGGGGACAGGGGGCATCTACTGAAGCTTTCTTT CASSQDWGQGASTEAFF
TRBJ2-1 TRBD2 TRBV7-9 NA TGTGCCAGCAGCTTAATGGGGGGCAGCCTAGCGGGCTACAATGAGCAGTTCTTC CASSLMGGSLAGYNEQFF
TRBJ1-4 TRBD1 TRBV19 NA TGTGCCAGTAGTTACGGACAGGTTAATGAAAAACTGTTTTTT CASSYGQVNEKLFF
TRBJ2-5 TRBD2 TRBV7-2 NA TGTGCCAGCAGCTTTGTGGTAGCGGGAGGGAACAGACGGACCCAGTACTTC CASSFVVAGGNRRTQYF
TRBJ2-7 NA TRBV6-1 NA TGTGCCAGCAGTGGAACTAGGTGGAGCTCCTACGAGCAGTACTTC CASSGTRWSSYEQYF
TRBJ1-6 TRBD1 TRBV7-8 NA TGTGCCAGCAGCTCCCGACAGGGAGGCAATTCACCCCTCCACTTT CASSSRQGGNSPLHF
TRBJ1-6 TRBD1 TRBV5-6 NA TGTGCCAGCAGCTGGGACAGGGGGTCATCACATTCACCCCTCCACTTT CASSWDRGSSHSPLHF
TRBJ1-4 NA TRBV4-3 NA TGCGCCAGCAGCCAGCTTTGGACGGCAGGCGGGAATGAAAAACTGTTTTTT CASSQLWTAGGNEKLFF
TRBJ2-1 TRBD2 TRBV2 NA TGTGCCAGCAGGCCACCTAGCGGGAGGGCCGGCAATGAGCAGTTCTTC CASRPPSGRAGNEQFF
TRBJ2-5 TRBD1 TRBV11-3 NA TGTGCCAGCAGCTTGACAGGGCCTAGGGAGACCCAGTACTTC CASSLTGPRETQYF
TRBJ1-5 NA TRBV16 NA TGTGCCAGCAGCTTGCCCTACAGGGCCATCAATCAGCCCCAGCATTTT CASSLPYRAINQPQHF
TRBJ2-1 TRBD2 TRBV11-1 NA TGTGCCAGCAGCCCCGGGACTAGCCCCCATGAGCAGTTCTTC CASSPGTSPHEQFF